This T cell receptor (beta chain) derives from a study of T cells in Graves' hyperthyroidism and ophthalmopathy. Study information: Initial diagnosis, before any treatment, was when peripheral blood was collected.

RNA transcripts gave rise to amplified TCR beta CDR3 regions. TCR CDR3 underwent first-round RT-PCR with the HTBI primer set. TCRdb reanalysed the multiplex PCR reads using MiXCR and keeps one entry per CDR3 protein. The sample lists almost 500,000 distinct CDR3 sequences, roughly 22% occurring once. Duration under 3 months, a NOSPECS grade of at least 4, and a Clinical Activity Score of at least 3 characterized the ophthalmopathy patients. This clonotype was seen more than once but under ten times. The antigen remains unidentified. A read error may be the cause here, since a much bigger clone is one base away. Germline-derived CDR1 and CDR2 are SGHAT and FQNNGV. V lost 1 base and J lost 7, with 10 bases in between. CDR3 length: 13 amino acids. Notes on the study in general: Ophthalmopathy got predicted by the model a median about six months before its onset.

The V gene is TRBV11-2, the J gene TRBJ2-5; perhaps TRBD2 as D (6 bases). This TCR came from a woman between 65 and 79 years old with Graves' ophthalmopathy. The specimen was blood. CDR3 protein: CASSLGREGTQYF. In DNA, the CDR3 is TGTGCCAGCAGCTTAGGGAGGGAAGGGACCCAGTACTTC.